These 24 T cell receptor beta chains were sequenced from one sample in a study of beta chain features in type 1 diabetes. The study, taken as a whole, reports: When Type 1 diabetes patients were examined, their TCRB CDR3s proved moderately but significantly shorter in all four CD4+ subsets.

For these TCRs, the target antigens are not known. Of the isolated RNA, all was reverse transcribed, and so the sequenced material was expressed TCRB transcripts. Produced via immunoSEQ multiplex PCR; TCRdb's table is partial and in-frame only. The repertoire holds 400,000 or so clones, with around 10% as singletons. Sequencing was carried out using central memory CD4+ T cells from blood. These receptors all come from a man aged 25 to 40 with type 1 diabetes.

The rearrangement links TRBV6-1 to TRBJ2-1, with 7 bases fitting TRBD2. V trimming: 6 bases; J trimming: 1 base; junction bases outside the gene matches: 6. CDR3 size: 15 residues. The germline V gene has CDR1 MNHNS and CDR2 SASEGT. CDR3 nucleotide sequence: TGTGCCAGCAGAAGACTAGCAGATTCCTACAATGAGCAGTTCTTC. It yields the protein CASRRLADSYNEQFF.

This sequence joins TRBV7-2 and TRBJ1-5, with D possibly being TRBD1 (5 bases). The CDR3 is 15 amino acids. Deletions cut 4 bases from V and 3 bases from J, with 13 bases between. Germline CDR1 SGHTA, CDR2 FQGNSA. In DNA form, the CDR3 reads TGTGCCAGCAGCTACCTCACAGGTACCAATCAGCCCCAGCATTTT. This codes for CASSYLTGTNQPQHF.

This clone was detected only a few times. The J gene is TRBJ2-1, the V gene TRBV5-1, with D possibly matching TRBD1 (6 bases). The CDR3 runs 14 residues. Germline loops: CDR1 SGHRS, CDR2 YFSETQ. Trimming shortened V by 6 bases and J by 2 bases, and 12 bases separated the two germline ends. The CDR3 sequence: CASNSGQTYNEQFF. In nucleotides, the CDR3 is TGCGCCAGCAACTCCGGACAGACCTACAATGAGCAGTTCTTC.

V usage is TRBV7-6 and J usage is TRBJ2-7, with a weak D call TRBD1 (5 bases). V gave up 1 base and J gave up 1 base, with 11 bases separating them. CDR3 length equals 15 residues. Per the germline V gene, CDR1 is SGHVS and CDR2 is FNYEAQ. The CDR3 protein is CASSLDLGQSYEQYF. The CDR3 DNA reads TGTGCCAGCAGCTTAGATCTGGGGCAGTCCTACGAGCAGTACTTC.

The CDR3 region has the DNA TGTGCCAGCAGCTTCCGGAGGGAACCCAATCAGCCCCAGCATTTT. Protein: CASSFRREPNQPQHF. The V call is TRBV7-3, the J call TRBJ1-5, with D unresolved. In germline, CDR1 is SGHTA, CDR2 FQGTGA. There are 15 residues in the CDR3. V was trimmed by 3 bases and J by 3 bases, leaving 12 bases between them.

V gene TRBV18 combines with J gene TRBJ2-7; 8 bases map to TRBD1. V was pared by 3 bases and J by 1 base, with 5 bases of the junction left unmatched. The CDR3 runs 15 residues. The germline gives CDR1 KGHSH, CDR2 LQKENI. The CDR3 DNA follows: TGTGCCAGCTCACCTCCTCGACAGGGGTCCTACGAGCAGTACTTC. Its translation: CASSPPRQGSYEQYF.

Here the CDR3 reads CASSHTTGIGTEAFF. The CDR3, as DNA: TGCGCCAGCAGCCACACAACAGGGATAGGCACTGAAGCTTTCTTT. The chain combines TRBV4-3 with TRBJ1-1; possible D gene TRBD1, 6 bases. This CDR3 contains 15 residues. CDR1 and CDR2 from the germline V gene are LGHNA and YSLEER. V lost 3 bases and J lost 4, with 15 bases in between.

V is TRBV6-5 and J is TRBJ1-3; D is unclear. The V and J ends lost 6 bases and 0 bases respectively, with 9 bases between them. The CDR3 is 14 residues long. The germline CDR1 and CDR2 sequences are MNHEY and SVGAGI. The CDR3 nucleotides are TGTGCCAGCAGATCGTCCTACTCTGGAAACACCATATATTTT. Its translation is CASRSSYSGNTIYF.

This clone was seen only once. V gene TRBV5-1 combines with J gene TRBJ1-1; the D is unclear. The V gene's germline CDR1 is SGHRS and CDR2 YFSETQ. V was cut by 3 bases and J by 4 bases, with 10 bases left in between. This CDR3 region has 13 residues. CDR3 nucleotides: TGCGCCAGCAGCTGGGCGGCGCCCACTGAAGCTTTCTTT. It translates to CASSWAAPTEAFF.

This clone showed up many times. Other DNA sequences in this sample translate to the same CDR3. CDR3 nucleotide sequence: TGTGCCAGCAGCCTGAACAGCAATCAGCCCCAGCATTTT. It yields the protein CASSLNSNQPQHF. V is TRBV5-4 and J is TRBJ1-5; D is undetermined. The CDR3 loop spans 13 amino acids. V lost 4 bases, J lost 1 base, and 6 bases lay in between. Germline V gene sequence: CDR1 SGHNT, CDR2 YYREEE (reference sequence).

This rearrangement joins TRBV5-1 to TRBJ1-1, with D possibly being TRBD1 (6 bases). V lost 4 bases to trimming and J lost 1 base, with 14 bases between them. Germline loops: CDR1 SGHRS, CDR2 YFSETQ. This CDR3 region has 15 residues. Written as DNA, the CDR3 is TGCGCCAGCAGCCATTTTGACAGGCCGAACACTGAAGCTTTCTTT. Translation gives CASSHFDRPNTEAFF. The full variable domain, rest sourced from reference TRBV5-1 and TRBJ1-1, is KAGVTQTPRYLIKTRGQQVTLSCSPISGHRSVSWYQQTPGQGLQFLFEYFSETQRNKGNFPGRFSGRQFSNSRSEMNVSTLELGDSALYLCASSHFDRPNTEAFFGQGTRLTVV.

This chain uses TRBV5-1 with TRBJ2-5; D is unclear. TRBJ2-7 matches the DNA end more closely, so the J call is doubtful. Germline-derived CDR1 and CDR2 are SGHRS and YFSETQ. This CDR3 spans 14 amino acids. The CDR3 DNA reads as TGCGCCAGCAGGTTTAACAGCGACACCTACGAGCAGTACTTC. It encodes CASRFNSDTYEQYF.

The rearrangement joins TRBV28 to TRBJ2-3, with 7 bases aligning to TRBD2. V gave up 6 bases and J gave up 0 bases; unmatched junction bases: 6. This CDR3 spans 15 amino acids. Germline CDR1 reads MDHEN; CDR2 reads SYDVKM. Written as DNA, the CDR3 is TGTGCCAGCAGCTCCAGCGGGAAAAGCACAGATACGCAGTATTTT. This translates into CASSSSGKSTDTQYF.

This clone was seen a handful of times. The rearrangement uses TRBV19 and TRBJ1-5; maybe TRBD1 (5 bases). The CDR3 has 16 residues. Per the germline V gene, CDR1 is LNHDA and CDR2 is SQIVND (reference sequence). Deletions cut 10 bases from V and 0 bases from J, with 19 bases between. DNA for the CDR3: TGTGCCACCGAACTCACAGGCTTTTATAGCAATCAGCCCCAGCATTTT. As protein: CATELTGFYSNQPQHF.

J is TRBJ1-1 and V is TRBV29-1; 9 bases line up with TRBD1. J was trimmed by 7 bases and V by 8 bases; bases with no gene match: 8. Germline-derived CDR1 and CDR2 are SQVTM and ANQGSEA. CDR3 length: 12 amino acids. DNA of the CDR3: TGCAGCTTTTCAGGGACAGGGATTGAAGCTTTCTTT. This encodes CSFSGTGIEAFF.

In its sample, this clone was seen a few times. V gene TRBV5-1 combines with J gene TRBJ2-5, with a possible D match to TRBD1 (5 bases). The CDR3 length is 16 residues. Germline values: CDR1 SGHRS, CDR2 YFSETQ. The V and J ends lost 1 base and 10 bases respectively, with 23 bases between them. The CDR3 DNA follows: TGCGCCAGCAGCTTGTCCGTCTTACAGGAACTTGCGGACCAGTACTTC. Protein sequence: CASSLSVLQELADQYF.

This clone showed up many times. The chain joins TRBV18 to TRBJ1-1, with 9 bases lining up with TRBD1. Germline CDR1 is KGHSH and CDR2 is LQKENI. V lost 3 bases and J lost 6; bases outside the gene matches: 8. This CDR3 region has 15 residues. The CDR3 spells CASSPGQGTSAEAFF. The DNA of the CDR3 is TGTGCCAGCTCACCGGGACAGGGTACCTCGGCTGAAGCTTTCTTT.

The V call is TRBV20-1, the J call TRBJ1-4; D is undetermined. CDR3 size: 11 residues. Germline V gene lookup returns CDR1 DFQATT and CDR2 SNEGSKA (reference sequence). The V gene lost 5 bases and the J gene lost 5 bases, with 6 bases spanning the gap. CDR3 in amino acids: CSAAGNEKLFF. The CDR3 bases are TGCAGTGCTGCGGGGAATGAAAAACTGTTTTTT.

The chain employs TRBV7-9 and TRBJ2-3; D is possibly TRBD1 or TRBD2 (8 bases each). Trimming removed 1 base from V and 1 base from J, with 21 bases in between. The CDR3 has 19 residues. Germline CDR1 reads SEHNR; CDR2 reads FQNEAQ (reference sequence). This CDR3 is CASSLGQGRRREGTDTQYF. CDR3 nucleotides: TGTGCCAGCAGCTTAGGACAGGGGCGTCGGCGGGAGGGCACAGATACGCAGTATTTT.

The chain combines TRBV11-3 with TRBJ1-2; D is undetermined. Trimming took off 5 bases at V and 3 bases at J, with 10 bases between the two ends. Germline assignment: CDR1 SGHNT and CDR2 YENEEA. CDR3 length: 13 residues. The CDR3 protein is CASSPSRDYGYTF. CDR3 DNA: TGTGCCAGCAGCCCATCCCGGGACTATGGCTACACCTTC.

This clone showed up just a few times. The CDR3 sequence is CASSYLDSSYEQYF. CDR3 coding DNA: TGTGCCAGCAGTTACCTCGACAGCTCCTACGAGCAGTACTTC. This sequence joins TRBV6-4 and TRBJ2-7; D might be TRBD1 (5 bases). Trimming cost V 5 bases and J 0 bases, with 11 bases left between them. Per the germline V gene, CDR1 is MRHNA and CDR2 is SNTAGT. This CDR3 spans 14 amino acids.

With respect to this clone: This likely reflects a read error, since a far larger clone is one base away. The chain combines TRBV5-6 with TRBJ2-7, with 9 bases aligning to TRBD2. This CDR3 comprises 15 residues. From germline, CDR1 is SGHDT and CDR2 YYEEEE. CDR3: CACSLGLAQTYEQYF. In nucleotides, the CDR3 is TGTGCCTGCAGTTTAGGACTAGCGCAAACCTACGAGCAGTACTTC.

This clone was found a few times. The chain has TRBV5-6 and TRBJ2-2; D perhaps matches TRBD2 (6 bases). The CDR3 totals 17 residues. Germline V CDR1 and CDR2: SGHDT, YYEEEE. V was pared by 4 bases and J by 1 base, with 17 bases between. CDR3 sequence reads: CASSRLIGGENTGELFF. DNA of the CDR3: TGTGCCAGCAGCCGGCTTATCGGCGGGGAGAACACCGGGGAGCTGTTTTTT. Full variable domain (rest looked up from reference TRBV5-6 and TRBJ2-2): DAGVTQSPTHLIKTRGQQVTLRCSPKSGHDTVSWYQQALGQGPQFIFQYYEEEERQRGNFPDRFSGHQFPNYSSELNVNALLLGDSALYLCASSRLIGGENTGELFFGEGSRLTVL.

The rearrangement joins TRBV4-1 to TRBJ2-5, with D unclear. This CDR3 has 13 amino acids. V was clipped by 1 base and J by 4 bases, with 7 bases between them. Germline assignment: CDR1 MGHRA and CDR2 YSYEKL. The CDR3 spells CASSQGSAETQYF. The CDR3 bases are TGCGCCAGCAGCCAAGGCAGTGCAGAGACCCAGTACTTC.